The present T cell receptor (beta chain) was sequenced within a study of response to subunit inactivated influenza vaccine. Overall study findings and caveats: Authors suggested each seasonal flu vaccination may recruit only limited numbers of new T cells.

TCRdb analysed the RT-PCR reads with MiXCR anew, one entry per CDR3 protein. The data show around 470,000 distinct CDR3 sequences, with 6% to 9% seen just once and about an eighth held by the top ten. This clonotype was counted at least ten times. The antigen is not known. V lost 0 bases and J 2 bases, leaving 10 bases between the germline ends. This CDR3 has 15 residues. The germline V gene has CDR1 LGHNA and CDR2 YSLEER. The clonotype comes from a man between 50 and 75 years old who received an inactivated influenza vaccine. The gene calls are TRBV4-3 and TRBJ2-5, with no clear D. Here the sequenced sample was PBMCs from blood, taken less than 30 months after vaccination. DNA of the CDR3: TGCGCCAGCAGCCAAGATGGTTCCAGGCAAGAGACCCAGTACTTC. This codes for CASSQDGSRQETQYF.